Only a few counts were recorded for the clone carrying this T cell receptor (beta chain). As yet, its antigen is unknown. This entry comes from a study of beta chain features in type 1 diabetes. As every portion of the isolated RNA was reverse transcribed, the sequencing read expressed TCRB transcripts. Some clones are missing from TCRdb's copy, which holds only in-frame ones; the method was immunoSEQ multiplex PCR. The sample carries 250,000 to 300,000 clones, around 24% recorded once. The CDR3 has 14 residues. V gave up 3 bases and J gave up 1 base, with 10 bases separating them. Germline V CDR1 and CDR2: SGHRS, YFSETQ. The study's findings and limits: All four CD4+ subsets from Type 1 diabetes patients carried moderately but significantly shorter TCRB CDR3s.

This chain joins TRBV5-1 and TRBJ1-2; possible D gene TRBD1, 5 bases. The specimen was naive CD4+ T cells from blood. The receptor was isolated from a woman between 25 and 40 years old with type 1 diabetes. The CDR3 is CASSSGGVNYGYTF. The CDR3 DNA follows: TGCGCCAGCAGCTCCGGGGGGGTTAACTATGGCTACACCTTC.